Shown below are 14 T cell receptor beta chains from a single sample sequenced in a study of metastatic and nonmetastatic thyroid tumors. TCRdb reprocessed the PCR reads via MiXCR. The sample includes under 55,000 clones, about 15% seen only once; the top ten take 3%. Among the patients, none had received any treatment before thyroid surgery. The sample consisted of blood. All receptors come from a female donor with papillary thyroid cancer or a benign thyroid nodule (not recorded which). Some clones in this sample may be carry-over from other donors' samples.

The CDR3: CASSAINGRGSLDEQFF. CDR3 bases: TGTGCCAGTAGTGCTATCAACGGAAGGGGATCGTTGGATGAGCAGTTCTTC. V is TRBV19 and J is TRBJ2-1, with a tentative D call TRBD1 (5 bases). Germline CDR1 LNHDA, CDR2 SQIVND (reference sequence). V was cut by 5 bases and J by 8 bases, with 25 bases left in between. The CDR3 contains 17 residues. Variable domain in full (rest from reference TRBV19 and TRBJ2-1): DGGITQSPKYLFRKEGQNVTLSCEQNLNHDAMYWYRQDPGQGLRLIYYSQIVNDFQKGDIAEGYSVSREKKESFPLTVTSAQKNPTAFYLCASSAINGRGSLDEQFFGPGTRLTVL.

The chain has TRBV20-1 and TRBJ1-1; D gene unclear. This CDR3 is built from 14 residues. The V end lost 7 bases, the J end lost 1 base, and 16 bases lay between the germline ends. In germline, CDR1 is DFQATT, CDR2 SNEGSKA (reference sequence). The chain's CDR3 is CSDNPRGWNTEAFF. CDR3 sequence (DNA): TGCAGTGACAACCCCCGAGGGTGGAACACTGAAGCTTTCTTT.

The table lists this clone with many counts. The rearrangement links TRBV6-1 to TRBJ2-4, with D hard to call. This CDR3 has 12 amino acids. Germline loops: CDR1 MNHNS, CDR2 SASEGT. V lost 6 bases and J 14 bases, leaving 17 bases between the germline ends. Written as DNA, the CDR3 is TGTGCCAGCAGCAAAGACGTCCTGTCCGAGTACTTC. Translating it yields CASSKDVLSEYF.

Many counts were recorded for this clone. The chain couples TRBV27 to TRBJ1-4; D call uncertain. The CDR3 runs to 17 residues. The V gene's germline CDR1 is MNHEY and CDR2 SMNVEV (reference sequence). Between the trimmed V and J ends, which lost 2 bases and 4 bases, there was a span of 17 bases. CDR3 sequence: CASSLTVSVSHNEKLFF. The CDR3 nucleotides read TGTGCCAGCAGTTTAACGGTTTCGGTCAGTCATAATGAAAAACTGTTTTTT.

At least ten counts were recorded for this clone. The chain links TRBV27 to TRBJ2-5, with 12 bases fitting TRBD2. Germline V gives CDR1 MNHEY, CDR2 SMNVEV (reference sequence). Trimming at V came to 9 bases and at J to 5 bases, leaving 7 bases not matched to a gene. The CDR3 spans 14 residues. CDR3 nucleotide sequence: TGTGCCAGGGGAACTAGCGGGAGGTTTGAGACCCAGTACTTC. As protein: CARGTSGRFETQYF.

This clone was seen at least ten times. The chain combines TRBV12-3 or TRBV12-4 with TRBJ2-3; D gene ambiguous. The CDR3 runs to 14 residues. Deletions cut 6 bases from V and 6 bases from J, with 16 bases between. CDR3 protein: CASSSVSLGDTQYF. The CDR3 DNA reads as TGTGCCAGCAGCTCCGTATCATTGGGGGATACGCAGTATTTT.

This clone has at least ten counts. The chain couples TRBV7-2 to TRBJ2-1; D gene unclear. Germline V gene sequence: CDR1 SGHTA, CDR2 FQGNSA. V was trimmed by 3 bases and J by 9 bases, leaving 12 bases between them. There are 13 residues in the CDR3. The CDR3 nucleotides are TGTGCCAGCAGCTTTGGCCAAGGCGGTGAGCAGTTCTTC. It encodes CASSFGQGGEQFF.

The table lists this clone with many counts. V usage is TRBV18 and J usage is TRBJ2-3, with 9 bases identical to TRBD2. V lost 6 bases to trimming and J lost 3 bases; unmatched junction nucleotides: 10. Looked up from germline, CDR1 is KGHSH and CDR2 is LQKENI. The CDR3 length is 16 residues. The CDR3: CASSPPVAGVTDTQYF. As DNA, the CDR3 is TGTGCCAGCTCCCCCCCCGTAGCGGGAGTAACAGATACGCAGTATTTT. Full variable domain (missing parts from reference TRBV18 and TRBJ2-3): NAGVMQNPRHLVRRRGQEARLRCSPMKGHSHVYWYRQLPEEGLKFMVYLQKENIIDESGMPKERFSAEFPKEGPSILRIQQVVRGDSAAYFCASSPPVAGVTDTQYFGPGTRLTVL.

This clone has ten or more counts. This CDR3 reads CASSLKGFNSYNEQFF. Here the CDR3 DNA reads TGTGCCAGCAGCTTGAAGGGGTTTAATTCCTACAATGAGCAGTTCTTC. The chain couples TRBV5-6 to TRBJ2-1; the D gene is possibly TRBD1 (5 bases). The ends were cut back, 1 base at V and 1 base at J, with 12 bases in the middle. This CDR3 has 16 amino acids. Looked up from germline, CDR1 is SGHDT and CDR2 is YYEEEE.

This clone has more than one count but fewer than ten. This chain uses TRBV6-1 with TRBJ2-7; no firm D call. The ends were cut back, 5 bases at V and 1 base at J, with 9 bases in the middle. There are 13 residues in the CDR3. Per germline, CDR1 MNHNS and CDR2 SASEGT. As DNA, the CDR3 is TGTGCCAGCAGTTTTCCGAGGTCCTACGAGCAGTACTTC. Protein sequence: CASSFPRSYEQYF.

This clone was counted ten times or more. The chain employs TRBV5-4 and TRBJ1-1, with 10 bases aligning to TRBD1. Unmatched junction bases numbered 2, after V lost 3 bases and J lost 3 bases. In germline, CDR1 is SGHNT, CDR2 YYREEE (reference sequence). There are 14 residues in the CDR3. This CDR3 is CASSWGTGDTEAFF. CDR3 in DNA: TGTGCCAGCAGCTGGGGGACAGGGGACACTGAAGCTTTCTTT. Together with reference TRBV5-4 and TRBJ1-1, the CDR3 gives the full variable domain: ETGVTQSPTHLIKTRGQQVTLRCSSQSGHNTVSWYQQALGQGPQFIFQYYREEENGRGNFPPRFSGLQFPNYSSELNVNALELDDSALYLCASSWGTGDTEAFFGQGTRLTVV.

This clone was picked up many times. The J gene is TRBJ1-1, the V gene TRBV4-1, with TRBD1 matching over 7 bases. This CDR3 contains 14 residues. Germline loops: CDR1 MGHRA, CDR2 YSYEKL. V lost 3 bases to trimming and J lost 4 bases; unmatched junction nucleotides: 5. CDR3 sequence reads: CASSQSDRSTEAFF. In DNA, the CDR3 is TGCGCCAGCAGCCAGTCGGACAGGAGCACTGAAGCTTTCTTT.

The chain combines TRBV6-1 with TRBJ1-5; D gene unclear. V was trimmed by 3 bases and J by 1 base, leaving 10 bases between them. This CDR3 comprises 15 residues. Germline-derived CDR1 and CDR2 are MNHNS and SASEGT. CDR3 sequence: CASSDLGGSNQPQHF. DNA for the CDR3: TGTGCCAGCAGTGACTTAGGTGGGAGCAATCAGCCCCAGCATTTT.

This clone was observed many times. CDR3 nucleotides: TGTGCCAGCTCGCCTGCAGGGGCTGTTACTGAAGCTTTCTTT. It specifies CASSPAGAVTEAFF. The rearrangement links TRBV18 to TRBJ1-1; tentatively, D is TRBD1 (6 bases). The CDR3 is made up of 14 amino acids. V was clipped by 6 bases and J by 5 bases, with 16 bases between them. The germline V gene has CDR1 KGHSH and CDR2 LQKENI.